This is a list of T cell receptor beta chains from one sample in a study of cytomegalovirus exposure and HLA in healthy donors. The repertoire was sequenced with immunoSEQ multiplex PCR; TCRdb's copy has only in-frame clones and lacks some. Of more than 110,000 clones detected, more than 75% appear once; the ten largest clones hold around 2.4%. The sequenced material came from PBMCs. The source of these receptors is a man aged 50-59 years in good health and CMV-seronegative. The CDR3 runs from the conserved cysteine through the conserved F or W.

v_gene | CDR3aa
TRBV27 | CASSLISLQGKQPQHF
TRBV7-3 | CASSLGALYEQYF
TRBV18 | CASSPTGGTTNEKLFF
TRBV7-9 | CASRAQETQYF
TRBV10-1 | CATPGRPETQYF
TRBV5-6 | CASSLVRGETQYF
TRBV5-1 | CASSLALRGAGNTIYF
TRBV6-5 | CASSYSGQPSNSPLHF
TRBV2 | CASSERGDRLAGPQETQYF
TRBV4-2 | CASSQAQQGAEGYTF
TRBV20-1 | CSARQGTEAFF
TRBV18 | CASSPVRDRNTGELFF
TRBV7-8 | CASSLANRGPFF
TRBV28 | CASSSADLQRGPQHF
TRBV5-1 | CASSWTTWDRGSYEQYF
TRBV27 | CASSLNQFFGYTF
TRBV6-1 | CASSAGVGSQPQHF
TRBV7-9 | CASSSTTGELSPLHF
TRBV25-1 | CASRGGTYEQYF
TRBV4-1 | CASSQVGGGGARGEQFF
TRBV5-4 | CASSSYRGNEQFF
TRBV6-6 | CASSSGTDTGELFF
TRBV4-1 | CASSQESGWDGYTF
TRBV19 | CASSNAGTYEQYF
TRBV7-2 | CASSVVMGGPGELFF
TRBV7-2 | CASSPRLVTDTQYF
TRBV30 | CAWSVAREAFF
TRBV30 | CAWSPPQRTDTQYF
TRBV30 | CAWTSGATGELFF
TRBV6-4 | CASSDRGQGYSNQPQHF
TRBV9 | CASSVVGGYTDTQYF
TRBV7-9 | CASSWDRPSVYGYTF
TRBV7-2 | CASSPVGGDTDTQYF
TRBV7-8 | CASSRTGGGNQPQHF
TRBV19 | CASSTRQAGSYEQYF
TRBV5-4 | CASSLRQGGFNEKLFF
TRBV5-4 | CASSLGLAGSYNEQFF
TRBV5-4 | CASRRTGANLDTGELFF
TRBV27 | CASSAAGTGHEKLFF
TRBV10-1 | CASSNTGYTDTQYF
TRBV19 | CASSISKAGGRKTQYF
TRBV9 | CASRQGANYGYTF
TRBV4-1 | CASSQVRTSGITDTQYF
TRBV11-3 | CASSLDGDRGLGYTF
TRBV6-1 | CASRQDRGPTDTQYF
TRBV10-3 | CAIRTTGSGANVLTF
TRBV11-2 | CASSLRLVGSYEQYF
TRBV9 | CASSVGIQSGGGSSYEQYF